This entry is about one T cell receptor beta chain. The data are from a study of cytomegalovirus exposure and HLA in healthy donors. The overall study: A subsequent analysis reported that the 120 validation repertoires were produced on the same platform that had also been used for the roughly 700 first-cohort repertoires.

Clones were sequenced by immunoSEQ multiplex PCR, and TCRdb holds only the in-frame ones, with some missing. The table shows approximately 270,000 clones, with nearly 90% occurring only once. J gave up 1 base and V 1 base, and 6 bases lay outside the gene matches. The CDR3 runs to 17 residues. Germline CDR1 and CDR2: MDHEN and SYDVKM. The sequence was collected from a woman in her late teens or twenties in good health and CMV-seronegative. The chain carries TRBV28 and TRBJ1-2, with 10 bases fitting TRBD1. Sample: PBMCs. The chain's CDR3 is CASSLLGWTGGNYGYTF. CDR3 nucleotides: TGTGCCAGCAGTTTATTAGGATGGACAGGGGGTAACTATGGCTACACCTTC.